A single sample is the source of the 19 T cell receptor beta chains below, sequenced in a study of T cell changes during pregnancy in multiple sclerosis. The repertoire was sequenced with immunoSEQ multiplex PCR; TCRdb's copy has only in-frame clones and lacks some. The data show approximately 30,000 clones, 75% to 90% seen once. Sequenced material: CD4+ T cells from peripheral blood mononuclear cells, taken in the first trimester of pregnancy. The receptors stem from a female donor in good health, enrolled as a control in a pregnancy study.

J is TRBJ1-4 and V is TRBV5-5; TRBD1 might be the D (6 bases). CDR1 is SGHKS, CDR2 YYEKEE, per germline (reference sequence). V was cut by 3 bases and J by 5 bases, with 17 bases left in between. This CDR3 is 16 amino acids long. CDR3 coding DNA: TGTGCCAGCAGCTGGGGCAGGGGCGGGGGAAATGAAAAACTGTTTTTT. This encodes CASSWGRGGGNEKLFF.

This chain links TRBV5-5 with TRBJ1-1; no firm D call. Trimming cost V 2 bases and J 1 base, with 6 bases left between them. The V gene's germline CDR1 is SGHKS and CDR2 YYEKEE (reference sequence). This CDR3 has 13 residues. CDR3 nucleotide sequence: TGTGCCAGCAGCTTCTCCCGGAACACTGAAGCTTTCTTT. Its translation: CASSFSRNTEAFF.

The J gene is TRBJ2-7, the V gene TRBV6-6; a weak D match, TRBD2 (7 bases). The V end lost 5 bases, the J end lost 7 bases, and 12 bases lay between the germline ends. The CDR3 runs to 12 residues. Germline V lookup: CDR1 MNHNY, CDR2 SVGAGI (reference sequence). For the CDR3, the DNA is TGTGCCAGCAGTCTAGGGGGGGGTGAGCAGTACTTC. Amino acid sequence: CASSLGGGEQYF.

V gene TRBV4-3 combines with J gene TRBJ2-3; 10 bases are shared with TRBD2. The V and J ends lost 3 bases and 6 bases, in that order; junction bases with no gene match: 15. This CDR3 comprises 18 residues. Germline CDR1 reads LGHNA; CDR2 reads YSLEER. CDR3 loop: CASSHPGASGSVVDTQYF. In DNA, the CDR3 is TGCGCCAGCAGCCATCCCGGGGCTAGCGGGAGTGTGGTGGATACGCAGTATTTT.

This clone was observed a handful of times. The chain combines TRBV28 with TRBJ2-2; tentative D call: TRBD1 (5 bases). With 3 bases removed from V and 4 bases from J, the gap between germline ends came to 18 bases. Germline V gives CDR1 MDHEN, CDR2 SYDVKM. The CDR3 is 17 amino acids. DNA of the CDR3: TGTGCCAGCAGTTTCCTTGGCAGGGCTTTTAGCACCGGGGAGCTGTTTTTT. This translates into CASSFLGRAFSTGELFF.

CDR3 region: CASRPQGGGNQPQHF. The CDR3 DNA sequence: TGTGCCAGCAGGCCACAGGGGGGCGGCAATCAGCCCCAGCATTTT. The V call is TRBV27, the J call TRBJ1-5; 8 positions agree with TRBD1. CDR3 length: 15 amino acids. With V trimmed by 6 bases and J by 2 bases, 6 bases remained unmatched. Germline CDR1 reads MNHEY; CDR2 reads SMNVEV (reference sequence).

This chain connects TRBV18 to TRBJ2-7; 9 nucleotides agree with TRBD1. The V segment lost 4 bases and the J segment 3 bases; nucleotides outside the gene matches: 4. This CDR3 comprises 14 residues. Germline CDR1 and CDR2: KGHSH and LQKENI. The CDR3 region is CASSHPGQGYEQYF. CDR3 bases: TGTGCCAGCTCACACCCGGGACAGGGCTACGAGCAGTACTTC.

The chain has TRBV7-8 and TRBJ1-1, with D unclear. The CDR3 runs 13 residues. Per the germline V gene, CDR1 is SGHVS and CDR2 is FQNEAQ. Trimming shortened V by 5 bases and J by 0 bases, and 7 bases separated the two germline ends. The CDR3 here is CASSPTLNTEAFF. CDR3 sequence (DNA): TGTGCCAGCAGCCCCACATTGAACACTGAAGCTTTCTTT.

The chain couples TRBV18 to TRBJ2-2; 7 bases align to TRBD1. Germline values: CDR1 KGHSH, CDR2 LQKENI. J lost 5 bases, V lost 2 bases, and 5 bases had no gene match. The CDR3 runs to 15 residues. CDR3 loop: CASSPNRGKTGELFF. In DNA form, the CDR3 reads TGTGCCAGCTCACCAAACAGGGGCAAGACCGGGGAGCTGTTTTTT.

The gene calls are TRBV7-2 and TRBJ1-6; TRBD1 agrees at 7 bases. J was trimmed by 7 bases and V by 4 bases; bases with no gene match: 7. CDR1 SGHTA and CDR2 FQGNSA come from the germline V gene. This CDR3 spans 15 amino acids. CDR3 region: CASSYTGTVNSPLHF. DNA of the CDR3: TGTGCCAGCAGCTACACCGGGACAGTCAATTCACCCCTCCACTTT. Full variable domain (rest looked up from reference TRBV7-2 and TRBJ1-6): GAGVSQSPSNKVTEKGKDVELRCDPISGHTALYWYRQSLGQGLEFLIYFQGNSAPDKSGLPSDRFSAERTGGSVSTLTIQRTQQEDSAVYLCASSYTGTVNSPLHFGNGTRLTVT.

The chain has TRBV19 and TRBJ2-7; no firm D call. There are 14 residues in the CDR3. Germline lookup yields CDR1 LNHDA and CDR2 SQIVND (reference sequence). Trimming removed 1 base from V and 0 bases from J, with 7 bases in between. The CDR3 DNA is TGTGCCAGTAGTATAGGAGGTAGCTCCTACGAGCAGTACTTC. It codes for CASSIGGSSYEQYF.

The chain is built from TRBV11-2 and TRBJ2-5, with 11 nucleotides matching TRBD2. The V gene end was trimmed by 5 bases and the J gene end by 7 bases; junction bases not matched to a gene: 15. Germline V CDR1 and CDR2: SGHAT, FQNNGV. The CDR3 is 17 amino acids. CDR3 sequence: CASSTWVAGGPGGTQYF. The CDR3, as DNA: TGTGCCAGCAGCACGTGGGTAGCGGGAGGGCCTGGGGGGACCCAGTACTTC.

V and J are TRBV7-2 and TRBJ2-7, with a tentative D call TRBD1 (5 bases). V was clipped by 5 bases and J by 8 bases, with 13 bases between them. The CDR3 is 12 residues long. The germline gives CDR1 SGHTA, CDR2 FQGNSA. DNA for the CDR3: TGTGCCAGCAGCGACGACAGCTTTAAGCAGTACTTC. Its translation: CASSDDSFKQYF.

CDR3 residues: CSARTVSEGGELFF. The CDR3 DNA sequence: TGCAGCGCCCGGACAGTTTCTGAGGGCGGGGAGCTGTTTTTT. This chain connects TRBV29-1 to TRBJ2-2, with D perhaps TRBD1 (6 bases). The V gene lost 7 bases and the J gene lost 7 bases, with 19 bases spanning the gap. CDR3 length: 14 amino acids. CDR1 and CDR2 (germline): SQVTM, ANQGSEA.

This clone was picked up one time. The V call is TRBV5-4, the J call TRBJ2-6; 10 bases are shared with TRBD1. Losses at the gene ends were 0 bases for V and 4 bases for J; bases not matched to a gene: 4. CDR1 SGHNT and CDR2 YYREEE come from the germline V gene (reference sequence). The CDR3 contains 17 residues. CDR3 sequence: CASSLGGQGGGANVLTF. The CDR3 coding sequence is TGTGCCAGCAGCTTGGGTGGACAGGGGGGCGGGGCCAACGTCCTGACTTTC. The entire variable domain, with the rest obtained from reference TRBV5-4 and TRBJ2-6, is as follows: ETGVTQSPTHLIKTRGQQVTLRCSSQSGHNTVSWYQQALGQGPQFIFQYYREEENGRGNFPPRFSGLQFPNYSSELNVNALELDDSALYLCASSLGGQGGGANVLTFGAGSRLTVL.

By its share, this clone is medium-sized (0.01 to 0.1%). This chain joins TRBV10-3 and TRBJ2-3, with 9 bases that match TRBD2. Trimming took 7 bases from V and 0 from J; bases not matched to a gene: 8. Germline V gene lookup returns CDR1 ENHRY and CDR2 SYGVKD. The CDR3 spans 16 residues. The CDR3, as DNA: TGTGCCATCACCATGCAGCGGGAGGAAAGCACAGATACGCAGTATTTT. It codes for CAITMQREESTDTQYF.

CDR3 loop: CASSTSLRGDLYAKNIQYF. The CDR3 nucleotides are TGTGCCAGTAGTACTTCCCTCCGGGGAGATCTCTATGCCAAAAACATTCAGTACTTC. This chain joins TRBV19 and TRBJ2-4; TRBD2 might be the D (5 bases). With 4 bases removed from V and 1 base from J, the gap between germline ends came to 23 bases. The germline CDR1 and CDR2 sequences are LNHDA and SQIVND (reference sequence). This CDR3 region has 19 residues.

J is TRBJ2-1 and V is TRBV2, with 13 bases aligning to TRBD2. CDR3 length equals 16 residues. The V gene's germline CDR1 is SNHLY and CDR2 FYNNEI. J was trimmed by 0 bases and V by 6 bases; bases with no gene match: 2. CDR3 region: CASSRTSGSSYNEQFF. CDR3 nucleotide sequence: TGTGCCAGCAGCCGGACTAGCGGGAGCTCCTACAATGAGCAGTTCTTC.

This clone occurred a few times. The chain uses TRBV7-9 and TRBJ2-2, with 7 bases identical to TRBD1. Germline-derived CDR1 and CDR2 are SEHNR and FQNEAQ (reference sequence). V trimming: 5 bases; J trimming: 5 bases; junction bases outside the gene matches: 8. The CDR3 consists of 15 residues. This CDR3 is CASSRGQLLTGELFF. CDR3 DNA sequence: TGTGCCAGCAGCCGGGGACAGCTCCTAACCGGGGAGCTGTTTTTT.